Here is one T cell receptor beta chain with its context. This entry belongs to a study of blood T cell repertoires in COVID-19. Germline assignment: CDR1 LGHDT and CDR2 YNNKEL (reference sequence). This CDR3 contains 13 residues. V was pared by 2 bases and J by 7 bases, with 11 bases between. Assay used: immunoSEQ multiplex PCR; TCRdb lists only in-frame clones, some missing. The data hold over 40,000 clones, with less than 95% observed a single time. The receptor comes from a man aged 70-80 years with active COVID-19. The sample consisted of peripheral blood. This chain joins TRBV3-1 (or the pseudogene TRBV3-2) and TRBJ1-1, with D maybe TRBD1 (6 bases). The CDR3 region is CASSQQQGSEAFF. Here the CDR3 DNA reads TGTGCCAGCAGCCAACAACAGGGTAGTGAAGCTTTCTTT.